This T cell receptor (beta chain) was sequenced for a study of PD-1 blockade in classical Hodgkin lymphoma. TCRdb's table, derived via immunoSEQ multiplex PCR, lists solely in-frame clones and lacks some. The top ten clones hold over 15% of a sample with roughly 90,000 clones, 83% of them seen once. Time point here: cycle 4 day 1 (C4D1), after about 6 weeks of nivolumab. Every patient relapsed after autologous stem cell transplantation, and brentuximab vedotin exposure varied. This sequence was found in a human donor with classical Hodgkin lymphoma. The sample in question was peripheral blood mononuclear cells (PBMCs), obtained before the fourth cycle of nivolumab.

The CDR3 protein is CASSVEMGGRSTDTQYF. The CDR3 bases are TGTGCCAGCAGCGTAGAAATGGGCGGGAGAAGCACAGATACGCAGTATTTT. The chain couples TRBV9 to TRBJ2-3; 7 nucleotides agree with TRBD2. Germline CDR1 reads SGDLS; CDR2 reads YYNGEE. V shed 0 bases and J 0 bases; nucleotides not matched to a gene: 7. CDR3 size: 17 residues.